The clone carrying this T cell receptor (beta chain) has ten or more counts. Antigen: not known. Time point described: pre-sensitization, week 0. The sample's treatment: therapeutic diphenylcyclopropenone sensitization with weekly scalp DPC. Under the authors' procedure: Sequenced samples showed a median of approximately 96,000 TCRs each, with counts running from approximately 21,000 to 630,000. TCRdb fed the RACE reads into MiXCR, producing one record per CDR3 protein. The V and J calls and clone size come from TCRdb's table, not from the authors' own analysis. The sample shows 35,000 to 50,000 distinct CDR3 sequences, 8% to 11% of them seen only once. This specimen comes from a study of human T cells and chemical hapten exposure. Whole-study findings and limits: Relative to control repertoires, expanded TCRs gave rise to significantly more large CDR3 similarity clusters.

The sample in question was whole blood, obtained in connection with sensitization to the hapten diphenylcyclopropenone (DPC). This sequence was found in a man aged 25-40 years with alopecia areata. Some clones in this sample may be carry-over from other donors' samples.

In DNA form, the CDR3 reads TGCGCCAGCAGCTTGATGCGGAGTAGCGCTAGCACAGATACGCAGTATTTT. Translated, it gives CASSLMRSSASTDTQYF. The rearrangement joins TRBV5-1 to TRBJ2-3, with D tentatively TRBD2 (5 bases). This CDR3 contains 17 residues. V dropped 1 base and J dropped 0 bases, with 15 bases sitting between them. Germline V gene sequence: CDR1 SGHRS, CDR2 YFSETQ.